The rows below give T cell receptor beta chains drawn from one sample of a study of metastatic and nonmetastatic thyroid tumors. MiXCR re-clonotyped the PCR reads for TCRdb. This sample yields tens of thousands of clones, of which about 12% are seen a single time; about 10% belongs to the top ten. Sample: blood. The receptors originated from a female donor with papillary thyroid cancer or a benign thyroid nodule (not recorded which). Some clones in this sample may be carry-over from other donors' samples. Each CDR3 is given with its conserved first and last residue. The order of the fields is V gene, J gene, D gene, CDR3 length, clone size, CDR3 protein, CDR3 DNA. D genes are given only for firm matches. Expanded clones get a size class; other rows say once, few or many, or leave the size out.

>TRBV15|TRBJ2-3|TRBD2|16|-
CATSMGGLAGPDTRYF
TGTGCCACCAGCATGGGAGGACTAGCAGGTCCAGATACGCGGTATTTT
>TRBV6-2/TRBV6-3|TRBJ1-1|-|13|many
CASRLRQNTEAFF
TGTGCCAGCAGACTCAGACAGAACACTGAAGCTTTCTTT
>TRBV29-1|TRBJ2-1|-|12|many
CSVGDPSNEQFF
TGCAGCGTTGGGGACCCGAGCAATGAGCAGTTCTTC
>TRBV30|TRBJ1-4|-|13|once
CAWSVGRGEKLFF
TGTGCCTGGAGTGTGGGAAGGGGGGAAAAACTGTTTTTT
>TRBV10-3|TRBJ2-7|TRBD1|15|many
CAISTSGTGSDEQYF
TGTGCCATCAGTACCTCCGGGACAGGGTCCGACGAGCAGTACTTC
>TRBV6-1|TRBJ1-5|TRBD1|14|many
CASSAGQEYQPQHF
TGTGCCAGCAGTGCGGGACAGGAGTATCAGCCCCAGCATTTT
>TRBV19|TRBJ1-1|TRBD1|14|few
CASSIGQGGTEAFF
TGTGCCAGTAGTATCGGACAGGGGGGAACTGAAGCTTTCTTT
>TRBV19|TRBJ2-1|TRBD2|13|many
CASSATSGNEQFF
TGTGCCAGTAGTGCAACTAGCGGCAATGAGCAGTTCTTC
>TRBV5-6|TRBJ1-2|TRBD1|15|many
CASSPTTGAHYGYTF
TGTGCCAGCAGCCCCACGACAGGGGCCCACTATGGCTACACCTTC
>TRBV27|TRBJ1-1|-|13|many
CASSLREGTEAFF
TGTGCCAGCAGTCTAAGGGAGGGCACTGAAGCTTTCTTT
>TRBV29-1|TRBJ2-1|TRBD2|13|many
CSAPVGGSNEQFF
TGCAGCGCTCCGGTGGGGGGGTCTAATGAGCAGTTCTTC
>TRBV19|TRBJ1-3|-|15|-
CASRGWENSGNTIYF
TGTGCCAGTAGAGGTTGGGAAAACTCTGGAAACACCATATATTTT
>TRBV20-1|TRBJ1-3|-|15|once
CSATPPGRATDTIYF
TGCAGTGCTACCCCGCCGGGACGGGCTACCGACACCATATATTTT
>TRBV12-3/TRBV12-4|TRBJ2-3|-|12|many
CASSFSRDTQYF
TGTGCCAGCAGTTTTTCAAGGGATACGCAGTATTTT
>TRBV7-3|TRBJ2-1|-|13|many
CASSLVGGHEQFF
TGTGCCAGCAGCTTAGTGGGGGGCCATGAGCAGTTCTTC
>TRBV7-2|TRBJ2-7|TRBD2|13|-
CNSSSLAGEEQYF
TGTAACAGCAGCAGCCTAGCGGGAGAGGAGCAGTACTTC
>TRBV3-1|TRBJ1-2|-|14|many
CASSQDPRNYGYTF
TGTGCCAGCAGCCAAGATCCCAGGAACTATGGCTACACCTTC
>TRBV7-2|TRBJ2-5|TRBD2|17|many
CASSSGLAGGQGETQYF
TGTGCCAGCAGCTCCGGACTAGCGGGAGGGCAGGGGGAGACCCAGTACTTC
>TRBV6-2/TRBV6-3|TRBJ2-6|-|15|many
CASSYGGSGANVLTF
TGTGCCAGCAGTTATGGGGGCTCTGGGGCCAACGTCCTGACTTTC
>TRBV19|TRBJ2-3|TRBD1|14|many
CASRKTGGTDTQYF
TGTGCCAGTAGGAAGACAGGGGGTACAGATACGCAGTATTTT
>TRBV4-2|TRBJ2-3|TRBD2|18|many
CASSRGTSGSFSTDTQYF
TGTGCCAGCAGCCGCGGGACTAGCGGGAGCTTTAGCACAGATACGCAGTATTTT
>TRBV20-1|TRBJ1-1|-|16|few
CSARDRYRQLNTEAFF
TGCAGTGCTAGAGATAGGTATAGGCAGCTGAACACTGAAGCTTTCTTT
>TRBV20-1|TRBJ1-6|TRBD1|13|many
CSVGQGDGSPLHF
TGCAGTGTCGGACAGGGGGACGGCTCACCCCTCCACTTT
>TRBV20-1|TRBJ1-1|-|14|many
CSARVGRAGTEAFF
TGCAGTGCTAGAGTGGGGCGGGCGGGGACTGAAGCTTTCTTT
>TRBV11-2|TRBJ2-6|-|17|many
CASSPPARWSGANVLTF
TGTGCCAGCAGCCCCCCCGCCCGTTGGAGCGGGGCCAACGTCCTGACTTTC
>TRBV27|TRBJ2-7|-|11|many
CASSLGYEQYF
TGTGCCAGCAGTTTGGGCTACGAGCAGTACTTC
>TRBV6-5|TRBJ2-3|TRBD2|15|many
CASSYGSSGTDTQYF
TGTGCCAGCAGTTATGGCAGTAGCGGGACAGATACGCAGTATTTT
>TRBV6-2/TRBV6-3|TRBJ2-2|TRBD2|18|many
CASSGFRTSGRQSGELFF
TGTGCCAGCAGTGGATTCCGGACTAGCGGGAGACAGTCCGGGGAGCTGTTTTTT
>TRBV5-8|TRBJ2-1|-|17|many
CASSLGRRRSSYNEQFF
TGTGCCAGCAGCTTGGGCCGACGACGGAGCTCCTACAATGAGCAGTTCTTC
>TRBV29-1|TRBJ2-3|-|13|many
CSVDLARTDTQYF
TGCAGCGTTGATTTGGCTCGAACAGATACGCAGTATTTT
>TRBV20-1|TRBJ1-2|-|11|many
CSASLNYGYTF
TGCAGTGCTAGTCTCAACTATGGCTACACCTTC
>TRBV12-3/TRBV12-4|TRBJ1-3|-|15|many
CASSFWTASGNTIYF
TGTGCCAGCAGTTTTTGGACAGCCTCTGGAAACACCATATATTTT
>TRBV4-2|TRBJ1-4|-|14|once
CASSLGGQNEKLFF
TGTGCCAGCAGCCTAGGTGGCCAGAATGAAAAACTGTTTTTT